This T cell receptor beta chain emerged from a study of vaccination and CD4 T cells after COVID-19. About the study: Each enrolled participant received a two-dose regimen of either BNT162b2 or mRNA-1273 vaccine. Cultures that served as controls received a CEFX pool, an HIV-1 Nef pool, or no peptide.

Once obtained from cultured CD4+ T cells, the DNA was sequenced using the Oncomine TCR Beta short-read assay. From the PCR reads, TCRdb called clonotypes with MiXCR, one entry per CDR3 protein. Among 12,000 to 15,000 distinct CDR3 sequences listed, approximately 30% were seen once. Specified treatment: roughly nine-day PBMC culture with coronavirus spike peptide pools or control peptides (ViraFEST assay). ViraFEST expanded antigen-specific T cells with peptide pools, then sequenced TCRs. In regard to this clonotype: Antigen: not known.

CDR3 length equals 15 residues. V lost 2 bases and J lost 10; bases outside the gene matches: 4. This sequence joins TRBV12-3 or TRBV12-4 and TRBJ1-6; 11 bases are a match to TRBD1. Material: cultured CD4+ T cells from blood. The source is a human donor with COVID-19. For the CDR3, the DNA is TGTGCCAGCAGTTTAAGGAGGACAGGGGGCTCACCCCTCCACTTT. Protein sequence: CASSLRRTGGSPLHF.